This T cell receptor (beta chain) was recovered during a study of shared clonotypes between healthy human individuals (dated by TCRdb to the early 2020s). Looking at the study overall: Three men and a couple of women, aged 18 to 49 years, made up the cohort. For each donor, CD4 naive and CD4 memory were each run on three plates, CD8 naive on two plates, and CD8 memory on one plate. To estimate repertoire size and how much clonotypes are shared between individuals, the study performed deep sequencing of blood TCR repertoires from a few healthy adults. To increase sequencing depth and limit assay-specific biases, TCR repertoire library preparation and sequencing were carried out by different laboratories using diverse techniques. Leukapheresis yielded between about 0.85 and 10 billion PBMCs per donor.

Using the deep immunoSEQ assay, TCR CDR3 regions were amplified from genomic DNA by multiplex PCR. Extracted genomic DNA from each cell subset was distributed evenly across all wells of several immunoSEQ 96-well plates, and each plate was treated as a replicate. For sorted subsets, each replicate PCR was loaded with about 0.2 ug genomic DNA, equivalent to 30,000 or so T cell genomes. Purified libraries were quantified with a Qubit 3.0 fluorometer, sized on a Bioanalyzer 2100, and re-quantified with the KAPA Library Quantification kit. Every immunoSEQ 96-well plate was sequenced on a dedicated single-read 150-cycle Illumina NextSeq 550 flow cell. The authors' analysis ran thus. Because only junctional sequences without quality scores were contained in the immunoSEQ output, filtering matching that applied to full-length reads could not be performed. Sequences were annotated with PyIR, a Python wrapper for IgBLAST v1.9, and V/J genes and CDR3 were assigned using IMGT germline references. Reads were removed for weak V/J assignments (E-value above 1e-6), missing CDR3, stop codons, out-of-frame junctions, or ambiguous translated residues. V3J clonotypes were defined as sequences sharing an identical inferred V gene, J gene, and CDR3 amino acid sequence. Percentage overlap between repertoires was calculated by dividing the number of shared unique clonotypes by the size of the smaller repertoire. Repertoire richness was assessed with RTK rarefaction, the Chao1 estimator, and Recon v2.1 estimates of unobserved clonotypes. Generation probabilities were computed with OLGA for all TCRbeta clonotypes obtained by the gDNA method from four donors. In TCRdb, the immuneACCESS table is reduced to in-frame sequences with V and J assigned. These tables do not hold every clone; where another copy was compared, an unresolved V gene accounts for under half, and the others remain unexplained. That table furnishes V, J and clone size, whereas the DNA furnished D and trimming. Counted in this sample were under 1,100,000 clones; 65% to 80% of them appeared once. The ten largest clones take up approximately 1.5% of the sample.

There are many counts of this clone. There is no known antigen for this receptor. Per-nucleotide qualities are absent, and no much larger clonotype sits a single base away. The investigation overall reported the following: Estimated clonotype richness was generally larger for naive than for memory subsets. Sampling was restricted to blood, and TCR repertoires in tissue are likely to differ from TCR repertoires in blood. Across a handful of donors, approximately 5% of naive CD4, approximately 3.6% of naive CD8, approximately 2.5% of memory CD4, and 0.3% to 0.45% of memory CD8 clonotypes were shared. Compared with non-shared clonotypes, clonotypes shared by all four sorted-subset donors had higher generation probabilities. Incomplete sequencing was indicated by rarefaction of sorted-subset datasets, despite the large sequencing depth. Based on pairwise subsampling, the degree of clonotype sharing among donors was expected to be affected by sequencing depth. Because the study included a small number of donors, the genetic and exposure-history diversity represented was limited.

From the cysteine through the phenylalanine, the CDR3 covers 15 amino acids. The read is trimmed to its CDR3 DNA, 45 bases read in frame from base 1. From the germline V gene (reference sequence), CDR1 is SSHAT and CDR2 is FNYEAQ. The donors were healthy, HIV-negative adults with no recently reported acute infections or vaccinations. Every donor was a Caucasian adult living in Nashville, Tennessee, USA. CD4+ T cells were enriched by magnetic negative selection; naive cells were then positively selected on CD45RA, and the negative fraction formed the memory subset. Blood was collected by leukapheresis, and PBMCs were isolated by Ficoll-Histopaque density gradient centrifugation and then cryopreserved in liquid nitrogen vapor phase. Analytical flow cytometry was used to check the purity and quantity of every magnetically sorted T cell population. From each sorted fraction, genomic DNA was isolated and quantified by UV absorbance on a Nanodrop 2000c.

The chain links TRBV7-7 with TRBJ2-1; perhaps TRBD1 is the D gene, with 9 bases matching. This receptor was taken from a man between 18 and 29 years old in good health. The sequenced material came from memory CD4+ T cells sorted from blood. Read against the paper, the sample's cell subset or site label means: CD45RA-negative fraction. The sequence in DNA is TGTGCTAGCGGGGCCGGGACAGGGCTTAACAATGAGCAGTTCTTC. This is translated as CASGAGTGLNNEQFF. With the portions outside the CDR3 filled from the reference TRBV7-7 and TRBJ2-1 genes, the complete variable region becomes GAGVSQSPRYKVTKRGQDVTLRCDPISSHATLYWYQQALGQGPEFLTYFNYEAQPDKSGLPSDRFSAERPEGSISTLTIQRTEQRDSAMYRCASGAGTGLNNEQFFGPGTRLTVL.